Sequencing of this TCR beta chain was carried out in a study of blood T cell repertoires in COVID-19. About the study: COVID-19 samples collected from the United States, Italy and Spain covered acute and convalescent phases.

Assay: immunoSEQ multiplex PCR; the TCRdb copy retains only in-frame clones and omits some. The sample gives 150,000 to 200,000 clones, roughly 93% of which show up once; approximately 2% is in the top ten. Germline V gene data show CDR1 as LGHNA and CDR2 as YSLEER. This CDR3 is 15 amino acids long. J lost 4 bases, V lost 4 bases, and 6 bases had no gene match. Sequenced sample: peripheral blood. V and J are TRBV4-3 and TRBJ1-1, with TRBD1 identical over 10 bases. This TCR came from a woman aged 60-70 years with COVID-19, enrolled during active disease. CDR3: CASSPGTGVGTEAFF. DNA of the CDR3: TGCGCCAGCAGCCCTGGGACAGGGGTTGGCACTGAAGCTTTCTTT.